These 12 T cell receptor beta chains were all obtained from the same sample, sequenced in a study of response to subunit inactivated influenza vaccine. TCRdb re-derived calls from the RT-PCR reads in MiXCR, one entry per CDR3 protein. The data contain about 500,000 distinct CDR3 sequences, 7.2% of them singletons. Sequences were derived from PBMCs from blood, sampled 23 months after vaccination. These receptors were obtained from a man between 50 and 70 years old who received an inactivated influenza vaccine.

The sample holds a few counts of this clonotype. The chain combines TRBV12-3 or TRBV12-4 with TRBJ1-2; D uncertain. CDR3 size: 13 residues. V lost 2 bases, J lost 3 bases, and 7 bases lay in between. This CDR3 is CASSLTPDYGYTF. CDR3 sequence (DNA): TGTGCCAGCAGTTTAACACCGGACTATGGCTACACCTTC.

This clonotype has a handful of counts. V and J are TRBV4-3 and TRBJ1-5; 9 nucleotides match TRBD1. Germline V gene lookup returns CDR1 LGHNA and CDR2 YSLEER. With 4 bases clipped from V and 0 bases from J, the junction kept 4 bases outside the gene matches. CDR3 length: 16 residues. The CDR3 DNA reads as TGCGCCAGCAGCCCAGGGACAGGGACTAGCAATCAGCCCCAGCATTTT. Translation: CASSPGTGTSNQPQHF.

This clonotype came up a few times. This rearrangement joins TRBV13 to TRBJ2-4, with 7 bases matching TRBD1. This CDR3 spans 15 amino acids. Germline CDR1 and CDR2: PRHDT and FYEKMQ (reference sequence). The J segment lost 10 bases and the V segment lost 5 bases, leaving 14 bases of the junction unmatched. The CDR3 DNA reads as TGTGCCAGCAGCCTTAAGGACAGGAACCTGCAGATTCAGTACTTC. Amino acids: CASSLKDRNLQIQYF.

This sequence joins TRBV12-3 or TRBV12-4 and TRBJ2-5; 11 bases fit TRBD2. V dropped 4 bases and J dropped 7; count of bases not matched to a gene: 8. This CDR3 region has 15 residues. Here the CDR3 DNA reads TGTGCCAGCAGTTCGATTAGCGGGGGGGCCGGGACCCAGTACTTC. This translates into CASSSISGGAGTQYF.

This clonotype was seen a handful of times. The V and J genes are TRBV5-5 and TRBJ2-5; a weak D match, TRBD2 (6 bases). CDR1 is SGHKS, CDR2 YYEKEE, per germline (reference sequence). The V end lost 0 bases, the J end lost 8 bases, and 11 bases lay between the germline ends. This CDR3 is built from 13 residues. CDR3 DNA sequence: TGTGCCAGCAGCTTGGCTTTAGCGGAAACCCAGTACTTC. Amino acid sequence: CASSLALAETQYF.

This clonotype was observed a few times. CDR3 sequence reads: CASSVAWGRETQYF. In nucleotides, the CDR3 is TGTGCCAGCAGCGTAGCTTGGGGGCGAGAGACCCAGTACTTC. This sequence joins TRBV9 and TRBJ2-5; D is possibly TRBD1 (6 bases). Trimming shortened V by 0 bases and J by 4 bases, and 10 bases separated the two germline ends. Germline loops: CDR1 SGDLS, CDR2 YYNGEE. The CDR3 runs 14 residues.

This clonotype has only a few counts. V is TRBV20-1 and J is TRBJ1-4; perhaps TRBD1 as D (5 bases). Trimming cost V 2 bases and J 7 bases, with 17 bases left between them. The CDR3 length is 15 residues. In germline, CDR1 is DFQATT, CDR2 SNEGSKA (reference sequence). Written as DNA, the CDR3 is TGCAGTGCTAGAAATTATCGGGGAGGGGTTGAAAAACTGTTTTTT. It yields the protein CSARNYRGGVEKLFF.

The chain has TRBV19 and TRBJ1-5; 10 bases match TRBD1. The CDR3 consists of 18 residues. Per germline, CDR1 LNHDA and CDR2 SQIVND (reference sequence). J was trimmed by 1 base and V by 3 bases; bases with no gene match: 9. Here the CDR3 reads CASSIGTGVNRSNQPQHF. For the CDR3, the DNA is TGTGCCAGTAGTATTGGGACAGGGGTTAATAGGAGCAATCAGCCCCAGCATTTT.

This clonotype has more than one count but fewer than ten. The chain joins TRBV15 to TRBJ2-1; D is ambiguous. Germline CDR1 and CDR2: LNHNV and YYDKDF (reference sequence). The CDR3 length is 12 residues. V lost 2 bases, J lost 5 bases, and 4 bases lay in between. CDR3 sequence: CATSRMNNEQFF. CDR3 coding DNA: TGTGCCACCAGCAGAATGAACAATGAGCAGTTCTTC.

This clonotype has only a few counts. The chain is built from TRBV27 and TRBJ1-5, with 9 bases identical to TRBD1. The CDR3 is 15 amino acids. The germline gives CDR1 MNHEY, CDR2 SMNVEV (reference sequence). J lost 7 bases, V lost 5 bases, and 9 bases had no gene match. CDR3 residues: CASSQQGAVGQPQHF. DNA for the CDR3: TGTGCCAGCAGTCAACAGGGGGCGGTGGGCCAGCCCCAGCATTTT.

This clonotype was observed many times. V and J are TRBV29-1 and TRBJ1-1; D is unclear. Trimming removed 4 bases at V and 5 bases at J, with 14 bases between. Germline values: CDR1 SQVTM, CDR2 ANQGSEA. CDR3 length equals 13 residues. The chain's CDR3 is CSVGRGFWTEAFF. CDR3 nucleotide sequence: TGCAGCGTTGGGCGTGGTTTTTGGACTGAAGCTTTCTTT. The complete variable domain, with remaining parts taken from reference TRBV29-1 and TRBJ1-1, reads SAVISQKPSRDICQRGTSLTIQCQVDSQVTMMFWYRQQPGQSLTLIATANQGSEATYESGFVIDKFPISRPNLTFSTLTVSNMSPEDSSIYLCSVGRGFWTEAFFGQGTRLTVV.

This clonotype has just a few counts. The rearrangement joins TRBV5-1 to TRBJ2-3; 8 nucleotides align to TRBD1. The CDR3 extends over 15 amino acids. After removal of 5 bases from V and 5 bases from J, the junction contained 10 bases not matched to a gene. Germline lookup yields CDR1 SGHRS and CDR2 YFSETQ. The CDR3 DNA reads TGCGCCAGCAGGGAGACAGGGGCGGTAGGAGATACGCAGTATTTT. Protein sequence: CASRETGAVGDTQYF.